Listed here is a single T cell receptor (beta chain). These data come from a study of blood T cell repertoires in COVID-19. Study in general: Sites in the United States, Italy and Spain provided acute and convalescent COVID-19 samples. PBMCs, B-cell-depleted T cells, or T cells were the source of the cDNA or gDNA that made up the material.

Germline assignment: CDR1 MGHRA and CDR2 YSYEKL. This CDR3 spans 13 amino acids. J gave up 12 bases and V 3 bases, and 4 bases lay outside the gene matches. In the authors' methods: Scientists estimated how many nucleated cells there were by amplifying reference gene primers. Assay used: immunoSEQ multiplex PCR; TCRdb lists only in-frame clones, some missing. The V and J calls and the clone size are those of that table, but D and trimming were determined from the DNA. Here the sample spans roughly 230,000 clones, about nine tenths being singletons. The origin of this receptor is a man younger than 45 with COVID-19, enrolled during active disease. The chain combines TRBV4-1 with TRBJ1-6, with 8 positions matching TRBD1. What was sequenced was peripheral blood. CDR3 nucleotide sequence: TGCGCCAGCAGCCACGGACAGGGAGAACCCCTCCACTTT. Translation: CASSHGQGEPLHF.